This T cell receptor beta chain was identified during a study of shared clonotypes between healthy human individuals. Study-level information: Three plates each covered CD4 naive and memory; CD8 naive two, CD8 memory one. Study observations and caveats: Estimated richness values were generally larger in naive subsets than in memory subsets.

For this clone: Its antigen is undetermined.

In the sorted-subset replicate PCRs, approximately 200 ng DNA, tens of thousands of T cell genomes, was used. Only in-frame clones appear in the TCRdb table, and some are missing; sequencing was by immunoSEQ multiplex PCR. This sample yields 85,000 to 100,000 clones, of which around 67% are seen a single time; roughly 40% belongs to the top ten. Sequencing input: memory CD8+ T cells sorted from blood. Subset specified: CD45RO+ cells pooled with CCR7-negative TemRA cells. The receptor was isolated from a man between 25 and 39 years old in good health.

CDR3 in amino acids: CASSLVMGQFF. CDR3 nucleotide sequence: TGTGCCAGCAGCTTAGTGATGGGCCAGTTCTTC. The chain links TRBV7-9 to TRBJ2-1; D call uncertain. Trimming pared 1 base from V and 13 bases from J, leaving 8 bases between. Germline loops: CDR1 SEHNR, CDR2 FQNEAQ (reference sequence). The CDR3 sequence is 11 residues long.